Below are 25 T cell receptor beta chains sequenced from a single sample in a study of blood T cells in healthy people across ages. Primers used in a second PCR of about 7 to 11 cycles were a sample-barcoded 5' primer and a J-beta primer mix. A single record per CDR3 protein comes from TCRdb applying MiXCR to the 5' RACE reads. This table holds 1.5 million to 2 million distinct CDR3 sequences, 25% to 30% found once. The sequenced sample was blood. The receptors shown here come from a woman aged 25 to 39 in good health.

As concerns this clonotype: Given a much more abundant clone one base away, this may be a read error. The chain employs TRBV27 and TRBJ1-2; D not certain. The CDR3 sequence is 14 residues long. Looked up from germline, CDR1 is MNHEY and CDR2 is SMNVEV (reference sequence). V shed 6 bases and J shed 4 bases, with 15 bases lying between them. CDR3 sequence reads: CASRRKVGSYGYTF. The CDR3 region has the DNA TGTGCCAGCAGGCGAAAAGTGGGAAGCTATGGCTACACCTTC.

The chain is built from TRBV28 and TRBJ1-1, with a possible D match to TRBD1 (5 bases). V lost 7 bases to trimming and J lost 1 base, with 13 bases between them. Germline CDR1 and CDR2: MDHEN and SYDVKM. This CDR3 is 14 amino acids long. The CDR3 region is CASIVGAGNTEAFF. The CDR3 nucleotides are TGTGCCAGCATTGTTGGGGCCGGGAACACTGAAGCTTTCTTT.

This clonotype was counted between two and nine times. This chain joins TRBV11-2 and TRBJ2-7; 15 bases are shared with TRBD2. Germline V lookup: CDR1 SGHAT, CDR2 FQNNGV. CDR3 length: 17 amino acids. The V and J ends lost 5 bases and 2 bases, in that order; junction bases with no gene match: 7. The CDR3 DNA follows: TGTGCCAGCAGCCGGACTAGCGGGAGGGGGGCCGCCTACGAGCAGTACTTC. This codes for CASSRTSGRGAAYEQYF.

The chain couples TRBV2 to TRBJ2-7; a weak D match, TRBD1 (6 bases). V was cut by 7 bases and J by 4 bases, with 8 bases left in between. CDR1 SNHLY and CDR2 FYNNEI come from the germline V gene. The CDR3 consists of 11 residues. The CDR3 sequence: CASITGYEQYF. DNA for the CDR3: TGTGCCAGCATCACAGGGTACGAGCAGTACTTC.

This clonotype was detected a few times. This rearrangement joins TRBV20-1 to TRBJ1-2; tentatively, D is TRBD1 (5 bases). Trimming took off 6 bases at V and 4 bases at J, with 15 bases between the two ends. Per germline, CDR1 DFQATT and CDR2 SNEGSKA (reference sequence). This CDR3 spans 13 amino acids. CDR3 in amino acids: CSATPPQGYGYTF. Written as DNA, the CDR3 is TGCAGTGCCACGCCTCCCCAGGGCTATGGCTACACCTTC.

This clonotype was counted only a few times. The chain employs TRBV25-1 and TRBJ1-1; 7 positions match TRBD1. With V trimmed by 7 bases and J by 0 bases, 5 bases remained unmatched. CDR1 is MGHDK and CDR2 is SYGVNS in the germline V gene. This CDR3 comprises 14 residues. CDR3 amino acids: CASKLQGLNTEAFF. CDR3 in DNA: TGTGCCAGCAAATTACAGGGGCTGAACACTGAAGCTTTCTTT.

This clonotype was counted only a few times. CDR3 protein: CAISGRNTEAFF. In nucleotides, the CDR3 is TGTGCCATCAGTGGTCGTAACACTGAAGCTTTCTTT. This chain uses TRBV10-3 with TRBJ1-1, with D unclear. Trimming stripped 4 bases from V and 2 bases from J, with 5 bases between. The CDR3 is 12 amino acids. Germline V lookup: CDR1 ENHRY, CDR2 SYGVKD.

J is TRBJ2-7 and V is TRBV6-4; D gene ambiguous. Trimming shortened V by 3 bases and J by 9 bases, and 3 bases separated the two germline ends. CDR1 MRHNA and CDR2 SNTAGT come from the germline V gene. The length of the CDR3 is 9 residues. The CDR3 is CASSEPQYF. In DNA form, the CDR3 reads TGTGCCAGCAGTGAGCCGCAGTACTTC.

The rearrangement uses TRBV12-3 or TRBV12-4 and TRBJ2-1; D unresolved. The length of the CDR3 is 13 residues. With 9 bases removed from V and 0 bases from J, the gap between germline ends came to 9 bases. The CDR3 DNA reads as TGTGCCAGTCCTACGAGCTCCTACAATGAGCAGTTCTTC. It is translated as CASPTSSYNEQFF.

Notes on this clonotype: A read error may be the cause here, since a much bigger clone is one base away. The V and J genes are TRBV7-3 and TRBJ2-1; D uncertain. The CDR3 covers 15 residues. Germline-derived CDR1 and CDR2 are SGHTA and FQGTGA. The CDR3 reads CSSSSWPRAENEQFF. CDR3 nucleotides: TGTTCCAGCAGCTCCTGGCCCCGGGCGGAGAATGAGCAGTTCTTC.

This clonotype has more than one count but fewer than ten. The J gene is TRBJ2-4, the V gene TRBV2; D is uncertain. The DNA end favors TRBJ2-5, so the J call may be wrong. CDR3 size: 13 residues. The germline V gene encodes CDR1 SNHLY and CDR2 FYNNEI. Written as DNA, the CDR3 is TGTGCCAGCAGTGGTGAGAGTGGGGAGACCCAGTACTTC. Amino acid sequence: CASSGESGETQYF.

With respect to this clonotype: Compared with germline, one end of the junction differs, possibly owing to a read error. The chain carries TRBV6-1 and TRBJ2-3; perhaps TRBD2 as D (6 bases). Germline V gives CDR1 MNHNS, CDR2 SASEGT. The CDR3 runs to 15 residues. CDR3 sequence reads: CTSSEMGGLTDTQYF. The CDR3 DNA is TGTACCAGCAGTGAGATGGGGGGTTTAACAGATACGCAGTATTTT.

This clonotype appeared a few times. The J gene is TRBJ2-3, the V gene TRBV30; perhaps TRBD2 as D (6 bases). V lost 2 bases and J 3 bases, leaving 12 bases between the germline ends. Germline values: CDR1 GTSNPN, CDR2 SVGIG (reference sequence). The CDR3 is 14 residues long. CDR3 sequence: CAWSQTRGTDTQYF. The CDR3 nucleotides read TGTGCCTGGAGTCAGACCCGGGGGACAGATACGCAGTATTTT.

This clonotype was found many times. The J gene is TRBJ2-7, the V gene TRBV7-8; D ambiguous. The CDR3 totals 13 residues. Germline V gives CDR1 SGHVS, CDR2 FQNEAQ. V was shortened by 2 bases and J by 3 bases, with 8 bases between the two germline ends. Here the CDR3 DNA reads TGTGCCAGCAGCTTATGGCAAAACTACGAGCAGTACTTC. Translated: CASSLWQNYEQYF.

This clonotype came up a few times. The rearrangement joins TRBV7-9 to TRBJ2-4; 9 bases map to TRBD1. CDR3 length: 15 amino acids. The germline V gene encodes CDR1 SEHNR and CDR2 FQNEAQ (reference sequence). V shed 4 bases, J shed 13 bases, and the junction held 14 bases outside the gene matches. The CDR3 spells CASSSPGTGNNEQYF. The CDR3 DNA sequence: TGTGCCAGCAGCTCACCCGGGACAGGGAACAATGAGCAGTACTTC.

This chain links TRBV20-1 with TRBJ1-3; unclear D gene. With 2 bases removed from V and 7 bases from J, the gap between germline ends came to 15 bases. The CDR3 is 14 residues long. Germline V gene data show CDR1 as DFQATT and CDR2 as SNEGSKA (reference sequence). This chain's CDR3 is CSARTGLDGNTIYF. The CDR3 region has the DNA TGCAGTGCTAGAACGGGCCTAGACGGGAACACCATATATTTT.

The V call is TRBV7-9, the J call TRBJ2-1; 9 bases line up with TRBD2. Germline V gene lookup returns CDR1 SEHNR and CDR2 FQNEAQ (reference sequence). V shed 11 bases, J shed 6 bases, and the junction held 8 bases outside the gene matches. The CDR3 sequence is 13 residues long. The CDR3 is CALWREGLNEQFF. CDR3 sequence (DNA): TGTGCCCTATGGCGGGAGGGCCTCAATGAGCAGTTCTTC.

This clonotype was detected only a few times. The chain links TRBV5-1 to TRBJ1-4; no firm D call. V was trimmed by 2 bases and J by 3 bases, leaving 8 bases between them. Germline V gives CDR1 SGHRS, CDR2 YFSETQ. The CDR3 extends over 14 amino acids. The CDR3 DNA reads TGCGCCAGCAGCTTTGGCAGTTCTAATGAAAAACTGTTTTTT. It encodes CASSFGSSNEKLFF.

The rearrangement uses TRBV4-3 and TRBJ2-6; D is undetermined. Deletions cut 4 bases from V and 0 bases from J, with 13 bases between. The CDR3 runs 17 residues. Germline CDR1 reads LGHNA; CDR2 reads YSLEER. CDR3 coding DNA: TGCGCCAGCAGCCGAGATCCTAGTTACTCTGGGGCCAACGTCCTGACTTTC. Protein product: CASSRDPSYSGANVLTF.

This clonotype was counted at least ten times. This rearrangement joins TRBV3-1 to TRBJ2-4, with TRBD2 identical over 8 bases. V lost 1 base and J lost 8; bases outside the gene matches: 4. The CDR3 runs to 14 residues. Per the germline V gene, CDR1 is LGHDT and CDR2 is YNNKEL (reference sequence). CDR3 sequence reads: CASSQVGTRDIQYF. CDR3 nucleotides: TGTGCCAGCAGCCAAGTCGGGACTAGAGACATTCAGTACTTC.

The chain links TRBV5-1 to TRBJ2-3; 7 nucleotides line up with TRBD2. Germline trimming cut 4 bases from V and 3 bases from J; bases unmatched to any gene: 5. Germline values: CDR1 SGHRS, CDR2 YFSETQ. The CDR3 runs 14 residues. The CDR3 sequence: CASSREVATDTQYF. In nucleotides, the CDR3 is TGCGCCAGCAGCCGGGAGGTGGCGACAGATACGCAGTATTTT.

This clonotype has only a few counts. The V call is TRBV27, the J call TRBJ1-2; maybe TRBD1 (5 bases). V lost 5 bases and J 5 bases, leaving 15 bases between the germline ends. The CDR3 is 14 residues long. Germline V gene lookup returns CDR1 MNHEY and CDR2 SMNVEV (reference sequence). This CDR3 is CASSGARDAYGYTF. The CDR3 nucleotides are TGTGCCAGCAGTGGCGCCCGGGACGCGTATGGCTACACCTTC.

Concerning this clonotype itself: One end of the junction fails to match germline, which may point to a read error. This CDR3 is CAWETGTSGTGERFF. CDR3 bases: TGTGCCTGGGAGACCGGGACTAGCGGCACCGGGGAGCGGTTTTTT. The chain has TRBV30 and TRBJ2-2; 11 bases match TRBD2. Germline CDR1 and CDR2: GTSNPN and SVGIG (reference sequence). There are 15 residues in the CDR3. Supplemented by reference TRBV30 and TRBJ2-2, the full variable domain reads SQTIHQWPATLVQPVGSPLSLECTVEGTSNPNLYWYRQAAGRGLQLLFYSVGIGQISSEVPQNLSASRPQDRQFILSSKKLLLSDSGFYLCAWETGTSGTGERFFGEGSRLTVL.

The chain combines TRBV28 with TRBJ2-7; a weak D match, TRBD2 (6 bases). CDR3 length: 15 amino acids. CDR1 and CDR2 from the germline V gene are MDHEN and SYDVKM. V shed 3 bases and J shed 0 bases, with 12 bases lying between them. The chain's CDR3 is CASSFPGRSSYEQYF. The CDR3 DNA reads TGTGCCAGCAGTTTTCCGGGGAGGAGCTCCTACGAGCAGTACTTC.

This clonotype was detected many times. The chain uses TRBV5-1 and TRBJ2-5; D is uncertain. Germline V CDR1 and CDR2: SGHRS, YFSETQ. Trimming left V 5 bases short and J 1 base short, with 9 bases between. This CDR3 comprises 13 residues. The CDR3 coding sequence is TGCGCCAGCAGAGACGGAACCCAAGAGACCCAGTACTTC. Its protein product is CASRDGTQETQYF.